The 7 T cell receptor beta chains below come from one sample, sequenced in a study of T-cell memory formation after mild COVID-19. From the 5' RACE reads, TCRdb called clonotypes with MiXCR, one entry per CDR3 protein. The data show 580,000 or so distinct CDR3 sequences, roughly 17% seen once. Sequencing was carried out using PBMCs or a T cell subset sorted from them (not recorded which). These receptors were obtained from an adult woman who had mild COVID-19 (a few samples of this study predate the infection). Cell type and time point are not known.

The V call is TRBV4-1, the J call TRBJ1-1, with D possibly being TRBD1 (6 bases). There are 16 residues in the CDR3. Trimming shortened V by 0 bases and J by 4 bases, and 15 bases separated the two germline ends. CDR1 and CDR2 (germline): MGHRA, YSYEKL. CDR3 sequence: CASSQEPGDPRTEAFF. The CDR3 DNA sequence: TGCGCCAGCAGCCAAGAGCCAGGGGATCCCCGCACTGAAGCTTTCTTT.

The chain couples TRBV6-2 or TRBV6-3 to TRBJ1-1; unclear D gene. Germline V gives CDR1 MNHEY, CDR2 SVGEGT. The germline V and J ends were trimmed by 4 bases and 5 bases, with 17 bases remaining between them. This CDR3 comprises 15 residues. In DNA form, the CDR3 reads TGTGCCAGCAGTTCCCTTGGTTCGCGACGGACTGAAGCTTTCTTT. Translating it yields CASSSLGSRRTEAFF.

The V and J genes are TRBV5-1 and TRBJ2-7, with 7 nucleotides matching TRBD1. V shed 1 base and J 4 bases; nucleotides not matched to a gene: 14. This CDR3 is 17 amino acids long. CDR1 and CDR2 from the germline V gene are SGHRS and YFSETQ. The CDR3 loop is CASSLSPVGTEFYEQYF. CDR3 nucleotides: TGCGCCAGCAGCTTGTCCCCAGTCGGGACAGAGTTTTACGAGCAGTACTTC.

This clonotype was seen a few times. The rearrangement links TRBV6-2 or TRBV6-3 to TRBJ2-4; 8 bases fit TRBD1. The CDR3 covers 14 residues. The V gene end was trimmed by 5 bases and the J gene end by 3 bases; junction bases not matched to a gene: 3. Germline V lookup: CDR1 MNHEY, CDR2 SVGEGT. DNA of the CDR3: TGTGCCAGCAGTCTGACAGGGGTCAAAAACATTCAGTACTTC. Its protein is CASSLTGVKNIQYF.

The rearrangement uses TRBV18 and TRBJ1-3; no firm D call. The CDR3 consists of 18 residues. Germline lookup yields CDR1 KGHSH and CDR2 LQKENI. V lost 4 bases, J lost 0 bases, and 19 bases lay in between. CDR3 DNA: TGTGCCAGCTCACGTTCCGGGTCCGACCTGAACTCTGGAAACACCATATATTTT. Translation: CASSRSGSDLNSGNTIYF.

V usage is TRBV9 and J usage is TRBJ2-3, with TRBD2 matching 7 bases. The V segment lost 7 bases and the J segment 2 bases; nucleotides outside the gene matches: 10. Germline CDR1 SGDLS, CDR2 YYNGEE. This CDR3 has 15 residues. This chain's CDR3 is CASSKVSGHTDTQYF. Here the CDR3 DNA reads TGTGCCAGCTCGAAGGTTAGCGGGCACACAGATACGCAGTATTTT.

This chain uses TRBV30 with TRBJ2-1; 7 nucleotides align to TRBD2. CDR1 GTSNPN and CDR2 SVGIG come from the germline V gene (reference sequence). This CDR3 comprises 13 residues. V shed 0 bases and J 6 bases; nucleotides not matched to a gene: 2. The CDR3: CAWSVGGGNEQFF. The CDR3, as DNA: TGTGCCTGGAGTGTCGGCGGGGGCAATGAGCAGTTCTTC.